This TCR beta chain was identified in a study of PD-1 blockade in classical Hodgkin lymphoma (dated by TCRdb to 2018 to 2021). Context from the whole study: Nivolumab dosing was 3 mg/kg intravenously every 2 weeks, continuing until either disease progression or unacceptable toxicity. A peripheral blood immune signature of response to PD-1 blockade in classical Hodgkin lymphoma was defined using TCR beta sequencing and CyTOF. Findings and caveats that apply to the study as a whole: Only a single clinical trial cohort was studied, and what caused the repertoire differences, possibly disease activity or prior therapy, remained undefined. Baseline diversity similar to that of newly diagnosed patients was observed in trial patients achieving complete response, whereas significantly lower diversity was observed in partial responders and progressors. Diversity was lower in patients who began nivolumab less than 1 year after ASCT, so these patients were left out of later analyses to avoid confounding by immune reconstitution. Newly diagnosed patients were reported to have lower baseline TCR diversity than healthy donors, and relapsed/refractory patients were reported to have lower baseline TCR diversity still. By C4D1, a significant rise was seen in CD4+ TCR diversity but not in CD8+ TCR diversity (p=0.0027 vs p=0.16), and the rise was most apparent among complete responders (p=0.02).

The germline V gene sets CDR1 to SGHRS and CDR2 to YFSETQ. Including cysteine and phenylalanine, the CDR3 has 15 amino acids. Only the CDR3 DNA is retained, 45 bases long and in frame from the first base. The junction shows trimming of 2 bases on V and 0 bases on J, plus 8 bases between the germline ends. The time point tag for this specimen amounts to: cycle 2 day 1 (C2D1) of nivolumab. All trial patients had relapsed after autologous stem cell transplantation, with cohorts A, B and C differing in prior brentuximab vedotin exposure. The trial cohort included 50 to 70 patients with relapsed/refractory classical Hodgkin lymphoma, and each patient had a best overall response of complete response, partial response or progressive disease. In the multi-cohort phase II CheckMate 205 trial, trial patients received single-agent nivolumab. Best overall response was determined by an independent review committee according to the 2007 International Working Group response criteria. Trial PBMCs were collected immediately before nivolumab initiation (C1D1) and during therapy at cycle 2 day 1 and cycle 4 day 1. Peripheral blood was collected in 8 mL Vacutainer Cell Preparation Tubes, from which PBMCs were isolated by centrifugation and then cryopreserved.

In regard to this clone: What antigen it recognizes has not been identified. One base away there is no much larger clone; base qualities are not given.

Genomic DNA was extracted with the Qiagen DNeasy kit from unsorted PBMCs and from negatively selected CD4+ and CD8+ fractions. Amplification of TCR beta CDR3 regions was done by immunoSEQ multiplex PCR with primers that anneal to V and J segments. A synthetic immune receptor repertoire was used to minimize amplification bias, and any residual bias was removed computationally once sequencing was done. Turning to the authors' computational methods: Repertoire diversity was quantified as the Shannon entropy index using custom Python scripts. Unsorted, CD4+ and CD8+ repertoires were examined separately, except in combined analyses, for which CD4+ and CD8+ sequences were merged in silico. Clonal expansion was defined as a frequency increase of at least 2-fold after treatment compared with C1D1, and clones undetected at baseline were assigned a pseudocount of 0.5. Singleton clones were defined as clones with 0 or 1 copy at C1D1, and non-singleton clones were defined as clones with 2 or more copies. Clones expanded in unsorted samples were annotated as CD4+, CD8+ or unknown by matching protein sequences in sorted samples from the same patient. Wilcoxon tests on paired samples were used to test changes in diversity from C1D1 to C4D1. TCRdb took over this immuneACCESS table, retaining in-frame rearrangements with V and J assigned. Such tables are incomplete; in checked studies, under half of the missing clones stem from an unresolved V gene, and the remainder is unexplained. V, J and clone size are taken as reported in that table, and D and trimming were inferred from the DNA itself. The sample records 90,000 or so clones, about nine tenths of which are singletons. The biggest ten clones account for under 3% of the sample.

This clonotype was obtained from a human donor with classical Hodgkin lymphoma. Material: peripheral blood mononuclear cells (PBMCs), obtained before the second cycle of nivolumab. The sequence links TRBV5-1 to TRBJ2-2; there is no confident call for the D gene. The CDR3 sequence is CASSLKRSNTGELFF. The DNA sequence reads TGCGCCAGCAGCTTAAAGAGGTCGAACACCGGGGAGCTGTTTTTT.